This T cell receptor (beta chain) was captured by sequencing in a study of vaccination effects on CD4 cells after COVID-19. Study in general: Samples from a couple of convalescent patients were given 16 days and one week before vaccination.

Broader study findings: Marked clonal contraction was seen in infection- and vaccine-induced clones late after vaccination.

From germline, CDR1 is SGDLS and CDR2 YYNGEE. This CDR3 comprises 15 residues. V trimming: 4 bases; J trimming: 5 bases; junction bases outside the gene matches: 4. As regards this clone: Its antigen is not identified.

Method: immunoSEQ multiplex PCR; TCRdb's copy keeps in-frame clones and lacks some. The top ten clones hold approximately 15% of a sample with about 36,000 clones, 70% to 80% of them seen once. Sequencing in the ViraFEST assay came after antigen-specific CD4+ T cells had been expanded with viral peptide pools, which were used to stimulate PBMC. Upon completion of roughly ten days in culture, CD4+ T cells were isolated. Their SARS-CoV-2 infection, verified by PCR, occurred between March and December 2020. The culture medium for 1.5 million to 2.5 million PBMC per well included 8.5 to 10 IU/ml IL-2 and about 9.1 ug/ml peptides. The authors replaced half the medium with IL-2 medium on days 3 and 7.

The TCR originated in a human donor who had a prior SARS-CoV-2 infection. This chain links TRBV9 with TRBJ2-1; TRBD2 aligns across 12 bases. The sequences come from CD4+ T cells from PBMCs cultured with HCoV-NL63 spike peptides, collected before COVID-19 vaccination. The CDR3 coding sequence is TGTGCCAGCAGCCCCCGACTAGCGGGGGACAATGAGCAGTTCTTC. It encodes CASSPRLAGDNEQFF.